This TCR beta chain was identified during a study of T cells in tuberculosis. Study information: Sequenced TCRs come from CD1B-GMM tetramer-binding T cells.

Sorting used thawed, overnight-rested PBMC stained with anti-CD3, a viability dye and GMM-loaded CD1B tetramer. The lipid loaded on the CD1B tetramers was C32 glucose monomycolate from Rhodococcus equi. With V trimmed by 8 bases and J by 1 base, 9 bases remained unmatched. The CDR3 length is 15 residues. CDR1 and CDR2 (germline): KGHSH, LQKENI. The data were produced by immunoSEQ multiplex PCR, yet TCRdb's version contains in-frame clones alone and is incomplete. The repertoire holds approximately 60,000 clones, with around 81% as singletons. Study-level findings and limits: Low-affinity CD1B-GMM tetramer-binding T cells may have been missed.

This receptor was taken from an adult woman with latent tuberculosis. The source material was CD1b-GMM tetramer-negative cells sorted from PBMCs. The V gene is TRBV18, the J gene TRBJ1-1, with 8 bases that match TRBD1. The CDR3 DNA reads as TGTGCCAGCACCGGACAGGGTGTCAGGAACACTGAAGCTTTCTTT. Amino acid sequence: CASTGQGVRNTEAFF.